This is a list of T cell receptor beta chains from one sample in a study of blood T cell repertoires in COVID-19. Using immunoSEQ multiplex PCR, the repertoire was profiled, and TCRdb retains in-frame clones only, with some absent. The repertoire includes around 94,000 clones, 80% to 95% of them detected once, and approximately 2% sits in the top ten. The sample comprised peripheral blood. These receptors originate from a woman aged 45 to 65 with COVID-19, enrolled during active disease. Both conserved end residues are part of each CDR3. Each record gives: J gene, clone size, V gene, D gene, CDR3 DNA, CDR3 protein. The D gene is left open where the match is weak. Some rows mark clone size as missing; the rest say once, few, many or name a class of expanded clone.

J: TRBJ1-1
size: once
V: TRBV27
D: TRBD1
DNA: TGTGCCAGCAGTGGAAAAAGGACAGGAACAATGAACACTGAAGCTTTCTTT
CDR3: CASSGKRTGTMNTEAFF

J: TRBJ2-3
size: .
V: TRBV19
D: TRBD1
DNA: TGTGCCAGTAACCATTACATGATATTCCCGGGACAGGGGTCCACTAGCACAGATACGCAGTATTTT
CDR3: CASNHYMIFPGQGSTSTDTQYF

J: TRBJ2-3
size: few
V: TRBV11-2
D: .
DNA: TGTGCCAGTTCGGACGGATGGCTAGCAGTAGATACGCAGTATTTT
CDR3: CASSDGWLAVDTQYF

J: TRBJ1-6
size: .
V: TRBV19
D: .
DNA: TGTGCCAGTTCGGGACATATGGGTTCACCCCTCCACTTT
CDR3: CASSGHMGSPLHF

J: TRBJ1-4
size: .
V: TRBV7-9
D: .
DNA: TGTGCCAGCAGCTTCTGGCAGGCAGACAATGAAAAACTGTTTTTT
CDR3: CASSFWQADNEKLFF

J: TRBJ1-4
size: .
V: TRBV19
D: .
DNA: TGTGCCAGTCGGGACACCCGCGAAAAACTGTTTTTT
CDR3: CASRDTREKLFF

J: TRBJ1-2
size: .
V: TRBV5-4
D: TRBD1
DNA: TGTGCCAGCAGCCTTACAGGGGGCCGCTATGGCTACACCTTC
CDR3: CASSLTGGRYGYTF

J: TRBJ2-2
size: .
V: TRBV5-1
D: TRBD1
DNA: TGCGCCAGCAGCTGGACACAGGGGGTCGGGGAGCTGTTTTTT
CDR3: CASSWTQGVGELFF

J: TRBJ1-2
size: .
V: TRBV30
D: .
DNA: TGTGCCTGGAGGCTCGGGAGGGGTAATGGCTACACCTTC
CDR3: CAWRLGRGNGYTF

J: TRBJ1-5
size: .
V: TRBV27
D: .
DNA: TGTGCCAGCAGTTTAGGCAGGGAGGGTGGTAACAATCAGCCCCAGCATTTT
CDR3: CASSLGREGGNNQPQHF